This T cell receptor (beta chain) was retrieved from a study of T cells in Graves' hyperthyroidism and ophthalmopathy. V lost 5 bases to trimming and J lost 4 bases, with 12 bases between them. Germline V gene lookup returns CDR1 MNHEY and CDR2 SMNVEV (reference sequence). The CDR3 runs 13 residues. A word on this clonotype: Its target is not known.

RNA transcripts gave rise to amplified TCR beta CDR3 regions. Researchers ran a first-round RT-PCR on the TCR CDR3 using the HTBI primer set. A single record per CDR3 protein comes from TCRdb applying MiXCR to the multiplex PCR reads. The data show about 300,000 distinct CDR3 sequences, with 13% seen just once and around 7.9% held by the top ten. Hyperthyroidism patients were newly diagnosed, had disease duration under 2 months, and were aged 18 to 65 years. Notes on the study in general: Blood held most thyroid clonotypes expanded above 0.001 frequency.

This rearrangement joins TRBV27 to TRBJ2-7; tentative D call: TRBD2 (6 bases). The sequence was collected from a young woman with Graves' hyperthyroidism that later progressed to Graves' ophthalmopathy. Source material: blood. The CDR3 sequence is CASSRGRGYEQYF. CDR3 in DNA: TGTGCCAGCAGTCGGGGGAGAGGGTACGAGCAGTACTTC.